This TCR beta chain was captured by sequencing in a study of tumor-infiltrating lymphocytes in primary liver carcinoma (TCRdb year 2017). About the study as a whole: The five patients, three men and two women aged 30 to 69 years, had hepatocellular carcinoma (four) or combined HCC and intrahepatic cholangiocarcinoma (one). Tumors of the five patients were stage T1-T3 N0M0 with maximum diameters of roughly 4 to 11 cm. Samples yielded roughly 3.65 to 7.5 million productive TCRbeta reads; read depth did not differ significantly between tissue types. For each liver tumor, the study sampled five regions along with adjacent normal tissue and blood, and applied TCRbeta repertoire sequencing, expression microarrays and whole-exome sequencing. A total of some 35 specimens from 5 patients underwent TCRbeta repertoire sequencing, comprising about 25 tumor regions, 5 adjacent noncancerous liver tissues and 5 peripheral blood samples. The approximately 24 tumor region samples were profiled with Agilent mRNA microarrays so that TCRbeta repertoire diversity could be related to the local molecular phenotype. Reproducibility between technical replicate repertoires was high, with correlation coefficients above 0.95 and mean shared-clone rates roughly 0.91. Overall results and qualifications from the work: Comparison of CD4+ and CD8+ T cell repertoires was precluded by the use of bulk unsorted samples. Pairs of tumor regions showed greater repertoire overlap (mean roughly 35%) than tumor-adjacent pairs (approximately 17%) or tumor-blood pairs (roughly 15%), which is consistent with antigen-driven expansion. The top 250 clones accounted for a significantly greater share of the repertoire in tumors than in blood (p = 0.039). Only the TCR beta chain was sequenced, which likely underestimates true repertoire diversity because unpaired alpha chains were not captured. Only five patients were included in the study, and the authors note that the findings should be validated in a larger study. Only roughly 7.5-25% of top clones appeared in all five regions of a tumor, which suggests that tumor-infiltrating T cells are spatially heterogeneous.

Total RNA and DNA were co-extracted without cell sorting from about 19-30 mg of bulk tissue using the AllPrep DNA/RNA mini kit. Between late 2015 and early 2016, several patients in China with histopathologically diagnosed primary liver carcinoma had surgical resection. Chronic HBV infection was present in the patients, and the patients were treatment-naive at sampling. Each tumor was sampled at five spatially separated regions: the tumor centre plus the superior, inferior, left-lateral and right-lateral poles. Histological examination found more than 75% viable tumor cells in every tumor sample. Fresh tumor and adjacent tissue pieces were bisected, with one half stored in RNAlater at -80 degrees C and the other half sent for histology. A constant-region primer and ProtoScript II reverse transcriptase were used to reverse-transcribe TCRbeta-specific cDNA from around 540 ng total RNA. Construction of the TCRbeta libraries relied on three nested rounds of multiplex PCR, following a slightly modified ARM-PCR procedure. Each of the first two PCR rounds ran for approximately 10 cycles using multiplex TRBV1-TRBV30 forward primers together with a Cbeta reverse primer. Sample barcodes and Illumina adapters were added in a final 25-cycle PCR using Deep VentR polymerase. Before sequencing, amplicons between 200 and 500 bp were purified from gel using a QIAquick gel extraction kit. An Illumina HiSeq 2500 was used to sequence the TCRbeta amplicons with 250-bp paired-end reads. Per the source publication's procedure: Trimmomatic v0.33 was used to quality-trim the reads, and FLASH v1.2.11 was used to merge paired reads so that full CDR3 sequences could be recovered. MiGEC v1.2.1b assigned V, D and J germline segments to the rearranged TCRbeta sequences. Clonotype statistics, along with Shannon-Wiener diversity indices, were calculated using VDJtools v1.0.0. Except for diversity analysis, only each sample's 250 most abundant clonotypes were used in subsequent analyses to reduce sampling bias. TCRdb trimmed the raw reads at Q25, called clones with MiXCR and kept productive beta chains. All rows with the same CDR3 protein become a single entry with the most common DNA and genes. These V and J calls derive from TCRdb rather than the authors' analysis. This sample lists 20,000 or so distinct CDR3 sequences; around three quarters were detected once. The top ten clones comprise approximately 40% of the sample.

As to this clonotype: It has no known antigen specificity. The CDR3 ends on some other residue instead of the conserved phenylalanine or tryptophan, so this is likely a read error.

Via the germline V gene, CDR1 is LGHNA and CDR2 YNFKEQ. The CDR3 spans 18 residues, counting both ends. Only the CDR3 DNA is retained, 54 bases long and in frame from the first base. The receptor comes from a man in his forties with primary liver carcinoma and hepatitis B virus infection. The chain joins TRBV4-2 to TRBJ2-3; 10 middle bases align to TRBD2. The sequencing input was liver tumor tissue from sampling region 1. What the cell subset or site label conveys for this sample: tumor region T1, superior pole. The nucleotide sequence is given as TGTGCCAGCAGCCAAGTGGCGTTTCTAGCGGGAGCGACAGACACGCAGTATTTG. Translated, this gives CASSQVAFLAGATDTQYL.